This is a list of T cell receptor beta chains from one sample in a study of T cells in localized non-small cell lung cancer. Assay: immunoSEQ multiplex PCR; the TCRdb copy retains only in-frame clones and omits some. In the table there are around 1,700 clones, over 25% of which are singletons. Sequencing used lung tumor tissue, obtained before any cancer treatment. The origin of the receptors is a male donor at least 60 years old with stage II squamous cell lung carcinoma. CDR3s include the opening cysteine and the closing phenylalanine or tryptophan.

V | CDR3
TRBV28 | CASISNQETQYF
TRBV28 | CASSRQGGHEQYF
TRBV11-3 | CASSPDSSSYNEQFF
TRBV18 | CASSPEDDPGNTIYF
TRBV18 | CASSPPQGTEQFF
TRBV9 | CASSEAQGGRNTIYF
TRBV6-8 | CASSGLNTGELFF
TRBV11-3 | CASSDLAGLTYEQYF
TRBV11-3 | CASSLGGQRNEKLFF
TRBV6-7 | CASWTGTYEQYF
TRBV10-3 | CATSRGTYGGEQYF
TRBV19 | CASSIARILNTEAFF
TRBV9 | CASSLGLIRTDTQYF
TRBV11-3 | CASSPEGLSSGELFF
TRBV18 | CASSPGTLGNTIYF
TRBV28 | CASSLQGWNGYTF
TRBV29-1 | CSVAWGQVRQETQYF
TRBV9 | CASNPSWETQYF
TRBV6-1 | CASSEVASGYSGELFF
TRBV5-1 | CASSFLSGSDNEQFF
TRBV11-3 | CASSLSSNSDTQYF
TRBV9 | CASSLAGPAYEQYF
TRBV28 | CASSFSPPGWLAGTGELFF
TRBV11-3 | CASTAYQGVYGYTF
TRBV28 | CASSFPTASPNQGEQFF
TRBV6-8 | CASRQGASEAFF
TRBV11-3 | CASSSGTGGTRQYF
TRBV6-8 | CASSYGPAGGAIHNEQFF
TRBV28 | CASSYARLAGGSEQFF
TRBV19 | CASNFGHTQYF
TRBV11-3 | CASSPSAVTLNGAFF
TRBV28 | CASSQTDGQNEQYF
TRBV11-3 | CASSLGQGGSGELFF
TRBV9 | CASSSPRDRGDYGYTF
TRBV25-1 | CASSAGIDDEQYF
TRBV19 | CASRVLGRGYVQDTEAFF
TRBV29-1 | CSGRQGPYNEQFF
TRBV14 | CASSQGASSFSYNEQFF
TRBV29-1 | CSASGVENTIYF
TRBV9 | CASSVSLGQPNTEAFF
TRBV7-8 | CASSRDRDNEQFF
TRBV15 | CATSRTLSASGNEQFF
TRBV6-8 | CASSPTETNEKLFF
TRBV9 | CASSAHGGQGADTQYF
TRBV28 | CASSRPGGADTFF
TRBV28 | CASSLGVGEAFF
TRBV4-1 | CASSQESGLADSGANVLTF
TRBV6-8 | CASSWGTHEQFF
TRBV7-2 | CASSLSESSGYTF
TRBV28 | CASKAGDGNWGYTF
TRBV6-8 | CASTAGRQEIRYEQYF
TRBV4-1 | CASSQERGTGYYGYTF
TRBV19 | CASSIRAYNEQFF
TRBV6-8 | CASHAQGGLYGYTF
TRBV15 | CATMESGKSNEQFF